This TCR beta chain emerged from a study of control samples from healthy donors and cancer patients. Assay: immunoSEQ multiplex PCR; the TCRdb copy retains only in-frame clones and omits some. The repertoire holds 85,000 to 90,000 clones, with less than 90% as singletons. This clone is a singleton in its sample. CDR3 size: 17 residues. With V trimmed by 3 bases and J by 7 bases, 11 bases remained unmatched. Sequenced material: PBMCs. V usage is TRBV23-1 and J usage is TRBJ1-6; 8 bases agree with TRBD1. TRBV23-1 is flagged as an ORF with uncertain function. This TCR came from a woman in her forties or fifties with colorectal cancer. CDR3 loop: CASSHPNPDRGNSPLHF. The CDR3 nucleotides are TGCGCCAGCAGTCACCCGAACCCCGACAGGGGCAATTCACCCCTCCACTTT.